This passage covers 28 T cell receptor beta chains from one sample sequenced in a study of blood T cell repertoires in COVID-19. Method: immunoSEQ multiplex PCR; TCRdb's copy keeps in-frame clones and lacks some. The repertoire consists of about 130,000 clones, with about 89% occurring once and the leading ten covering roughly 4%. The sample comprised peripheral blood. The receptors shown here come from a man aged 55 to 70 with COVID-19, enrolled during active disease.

The CDR3: CASSLQDGDEKLFF. CDR3 nucleotides: TGTGCCAGCAGCCTACAGGATGGTGATGAAAAACTGTTTTTT. J is TRBJ1-4 and V is TRBV13; possibly TRBD1 for D (5 bases). CDR1 is PRHDT, CDR2 FYEKMQ, per germline (reference sequence). The CDR3 consists of 14 residues. V was cut by 5 bases and J by 6 bases, with 13 bases left in between.

The CDR3 is CASSQGTGGSGEQFF. CDR3 DNA: TGTGCCAGCAGCCAAGGGACAGGGGGCTCAGGGGAGCAGTTCTTC. The rearrangement joins TRBV3-1 (or the pseudogene TRBV3-2) to TRBJ2-1; 11 bases agree with TRBD1. The CDR3 extends over 15 amino acids. The V gene end was trimmed by 1 base and the J gene end by 10 bases; junction bases not matched to a gene: 6. Germline values: CDR1 LGHDT, CDR2 YNNKEL (reference sequence).

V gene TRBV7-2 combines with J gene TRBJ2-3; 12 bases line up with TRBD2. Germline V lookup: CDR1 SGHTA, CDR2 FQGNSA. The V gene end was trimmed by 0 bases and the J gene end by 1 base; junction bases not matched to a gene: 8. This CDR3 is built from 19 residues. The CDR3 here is CASSLAGLAGPRGTDTQYF. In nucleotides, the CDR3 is TGTGCCAGCAGCTTAGCCGGACTAGCGGGGCCCCGGGGCACAGATACGCAGTATTTT.

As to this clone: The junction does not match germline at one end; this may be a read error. The chain's CDR3 is CASRGVQSSHEQYF. Here the CDR3 DNA reads TGTGCCAGCAGAGGGGTCCAGTCCTCCCACGAGCAGTACTTC. The rearrangement links TRBV3-1 (or the pseudogene TRBV3-2) to TRBJ2-7; D is possibly TRBD1 (5 bases). This CDR3 has 14 residues. The germline CDR1 and CDR2 sequences are LGHDT and YNNKEL (reference sequence).

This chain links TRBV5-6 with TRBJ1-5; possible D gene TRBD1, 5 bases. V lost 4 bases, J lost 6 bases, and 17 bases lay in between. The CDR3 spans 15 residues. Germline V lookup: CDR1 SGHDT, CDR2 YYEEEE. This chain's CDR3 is CASSALSGIGQPQHF. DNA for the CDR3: TGTGCCAGCAGCGCCCTCTCAGGGATCGGTCAGCCCCAGCATTTT.

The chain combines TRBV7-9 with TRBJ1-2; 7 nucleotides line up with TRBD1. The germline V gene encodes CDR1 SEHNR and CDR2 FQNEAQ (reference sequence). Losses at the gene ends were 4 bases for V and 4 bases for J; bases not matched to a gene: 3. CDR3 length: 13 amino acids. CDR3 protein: CASSSSGGYGYTF. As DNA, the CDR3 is TGTGCCAGCAGCTCCTCAGGGGGCTATGGCTACACCTTC. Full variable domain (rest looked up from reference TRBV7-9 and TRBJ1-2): DTGVSQNPRHKITKRGQNVTFRCDPISEHNRLYWYRQTLGQGPEFLTYFQNEAQLEKSRLLSDRFSAERPKGSFSTLEIQRTEQGDSAMYLCASSSSGGYGYTFGSGTRLTVV.

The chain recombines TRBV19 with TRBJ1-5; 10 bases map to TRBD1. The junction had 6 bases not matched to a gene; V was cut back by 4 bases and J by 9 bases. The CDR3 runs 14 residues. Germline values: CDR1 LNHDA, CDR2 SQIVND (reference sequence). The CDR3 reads CASSNPGQGLPQHF. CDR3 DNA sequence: TGTGCCAGTAGTAACCCGGGACAGGGGCTGCCCCAGCATTTT. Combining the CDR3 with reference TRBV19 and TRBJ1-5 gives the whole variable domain DGGITQSPKYLFRKEGQNVTLSCEQNLNHDAMYWYRQDPGQGLRLIYYSQIVNDFQKGDIAEGYSVSREKKESFPLTVTSAQKNPTAFYLCASSNPGQGLPQHFGDGTRLSIL.

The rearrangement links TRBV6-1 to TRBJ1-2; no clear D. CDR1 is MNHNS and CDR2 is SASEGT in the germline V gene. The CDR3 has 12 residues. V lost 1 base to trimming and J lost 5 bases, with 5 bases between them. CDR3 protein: CASSEGTYGYTF. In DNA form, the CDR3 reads TGTGCCAGCAGTGAAGGAACATATGGCTACACCTTC.

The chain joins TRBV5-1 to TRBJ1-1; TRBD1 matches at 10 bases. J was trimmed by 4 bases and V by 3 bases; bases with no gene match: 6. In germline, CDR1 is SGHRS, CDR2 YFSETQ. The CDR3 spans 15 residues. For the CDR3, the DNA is TGCGCCAGCAGCTCCGGGACAGGGGCGGCCACTGAAGCTTTCTTT. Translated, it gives CASSSGTGAATEAFF.

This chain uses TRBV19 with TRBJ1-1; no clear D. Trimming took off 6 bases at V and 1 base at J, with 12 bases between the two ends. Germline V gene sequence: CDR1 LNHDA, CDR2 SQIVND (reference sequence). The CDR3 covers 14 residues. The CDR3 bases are TGTGCCAGTAGCGCGGGAAGACCGAACACTGAAGCTTTCTTT. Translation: CASSAGRPNTEAFF.

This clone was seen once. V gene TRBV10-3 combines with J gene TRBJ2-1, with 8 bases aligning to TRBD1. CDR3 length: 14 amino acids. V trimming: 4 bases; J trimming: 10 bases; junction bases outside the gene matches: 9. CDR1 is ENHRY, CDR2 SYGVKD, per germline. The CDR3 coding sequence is TGTGCCATCAGTGGCAGGAGCAGGGGGCAGGAGCAGTTCTTC. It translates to CAISGRSRGQEQFF.

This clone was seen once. Here the CDR3 DNA reads TGTGCCAGCAGCCTGAGATTAACAGGGGGCGATGTCCCCCTCCACTTT. Translating it yields CASSLRLTGGDVPLHF. The chain is built from TRBV5-5 and TRBJ1-6; 9 nucleotides line up with TRBD1. The CDR3 runs 16 residues. CDR1 SGHKS and CDR2 YYEKEE come from the germline V gene (reference sequence). V gave up 4 bases and J gave up 13 bases; unmatched junction bases: 15.

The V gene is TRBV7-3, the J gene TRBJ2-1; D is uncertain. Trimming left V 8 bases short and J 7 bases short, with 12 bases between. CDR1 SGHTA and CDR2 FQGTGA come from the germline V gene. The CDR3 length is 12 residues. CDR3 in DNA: TGTGCCAGCGGCCACATCAAAAATGAGCAGTTCTTC. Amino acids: CASGHIKNEQFF. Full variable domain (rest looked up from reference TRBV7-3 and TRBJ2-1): GAGVSQTPSNKVTEKGKYVELRCDPISGHTALYWYRQSLGQGPEFLIYFQGTGAADDSGLPNDRFFAVRPEGSVSTLKIQRTERGDSAVYLCASGHIKNEQFFGPGTRLTVL.

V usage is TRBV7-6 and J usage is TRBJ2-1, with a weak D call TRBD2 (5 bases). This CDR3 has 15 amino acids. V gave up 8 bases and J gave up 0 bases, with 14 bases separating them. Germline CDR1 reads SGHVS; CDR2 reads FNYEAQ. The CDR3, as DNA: TGTGCCAGCCGTGCTTCGGGGAGCTCCTACAATGAGCAGTTCTTC. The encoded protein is CASRASGSSYNEQFF.

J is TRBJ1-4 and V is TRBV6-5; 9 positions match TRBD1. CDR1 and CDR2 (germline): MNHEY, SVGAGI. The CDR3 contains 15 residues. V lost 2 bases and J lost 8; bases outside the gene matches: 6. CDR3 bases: TGTGCCAGCAGTTACACAGGGGGCTCGGGAGAAAAACTGTTTTTT. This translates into CASSYTGGSGEKLFF.

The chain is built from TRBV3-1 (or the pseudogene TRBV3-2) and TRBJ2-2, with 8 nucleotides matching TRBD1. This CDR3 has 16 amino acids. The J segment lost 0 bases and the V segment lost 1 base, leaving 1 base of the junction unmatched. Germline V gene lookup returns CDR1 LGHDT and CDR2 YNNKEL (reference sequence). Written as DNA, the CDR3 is TGTGCCAGCAGCCAAGGGACAGGGTCGAACACCGGGGAGCTGTTTTTT. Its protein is CASSQGTGSNTGELFF.

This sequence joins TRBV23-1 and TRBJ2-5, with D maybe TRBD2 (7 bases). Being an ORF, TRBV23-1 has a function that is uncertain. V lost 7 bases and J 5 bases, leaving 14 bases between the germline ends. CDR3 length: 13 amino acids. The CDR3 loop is CASKTGGWETQYF. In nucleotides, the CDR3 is TGCGCCAGCAAGACGGGGGGCTGGGAGACCCAGTACTTC.

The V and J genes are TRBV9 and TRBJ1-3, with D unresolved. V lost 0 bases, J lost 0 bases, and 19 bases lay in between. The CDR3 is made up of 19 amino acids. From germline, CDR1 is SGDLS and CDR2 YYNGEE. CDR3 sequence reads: CASSVATTLGSSSGNTIYF. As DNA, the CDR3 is TGTGCCAGCAGCGTAGCCACCACGCTCGGTTCAAGCTCTGGAAACACCATATATTTT.

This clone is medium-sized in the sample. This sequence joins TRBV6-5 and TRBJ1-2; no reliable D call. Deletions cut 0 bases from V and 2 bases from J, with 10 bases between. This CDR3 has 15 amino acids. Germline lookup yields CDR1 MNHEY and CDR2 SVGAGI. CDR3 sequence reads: CASSYSKPENYGYTF. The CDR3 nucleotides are TGTGCCAGCAGTTACTCGAAGCCGGAGAACTATGGCTACACCTTC.

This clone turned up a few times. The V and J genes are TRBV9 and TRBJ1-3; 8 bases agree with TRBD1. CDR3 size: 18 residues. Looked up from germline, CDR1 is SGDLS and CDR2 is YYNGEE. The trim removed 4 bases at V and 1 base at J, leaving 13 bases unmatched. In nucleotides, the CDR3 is TGTGCCAGCAGCCTTTGGACAGGGTCATCTGAGTCTGGAAACACCATATATTTT. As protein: CASSLWTGSSESGNTIYF.

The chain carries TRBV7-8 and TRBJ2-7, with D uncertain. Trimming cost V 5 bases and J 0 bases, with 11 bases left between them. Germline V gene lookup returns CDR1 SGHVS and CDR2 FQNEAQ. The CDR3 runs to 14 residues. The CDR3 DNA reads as TGTGCCAGCAGCACCCAACAGAGCTCCTACGAGCAGTACTTC. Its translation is CASSTQQSSYEQYF.

CDR3 sequence reads: CASSRGGVQETQYF. In nucleotides, the CDR3 is TGTGCCAGCAGCCGAGGAGGGGTCCAGGAGACCCAGTACTTC. The chain uses TRBV5-4 and TRBJ2-5; the D gene is possibly TRBD2 (6 bases). The V end lost 4 bases, the J end lost 5 bases, and 15 bases lay between the germline ends. Germline V gene data show CDR1 as SGHNT and CDR2 as YYREEE (reference sequence). The CDR3 length is 14 residues.

CDR3 nucleotide sequence: TGTGCCAGCAGCACTCGGACTAGCGATGAGCAGTTCTTC. It encodes CASSTRTSDEQFF. This chain uses TRBV7-2 with TRBJ2-1, with 9 bases lining up with TRBD2. CDR3 length: 13 residues. V lost 5 bases, J lost 8 bases, and 4 bases stayed unmatched. The germline V gene encodes CDR1 SGHTA and CDR2 FQGNSA. The full variable domain, with the rest looked up from reference TRBV7-2 and TRBJ2-1, is GAGVSQSPSNKVTEKGKDVELRCDPISGHTALYWYRQSLGQGLEFLIYFQGNSAPDKSGLPSDRFSAERTGGSVSTLTIQRTQQEDSAVYLCASSTRTSDEQFFGPGTRLTVL.

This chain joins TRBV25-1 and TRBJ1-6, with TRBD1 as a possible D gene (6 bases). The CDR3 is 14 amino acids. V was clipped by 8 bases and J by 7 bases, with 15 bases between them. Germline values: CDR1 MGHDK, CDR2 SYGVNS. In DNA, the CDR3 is TGTGCCAGCCAAACGGGGGGGCAAAATTCACCCCTCCACTTT. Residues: CASQTGGQNSPLHF.

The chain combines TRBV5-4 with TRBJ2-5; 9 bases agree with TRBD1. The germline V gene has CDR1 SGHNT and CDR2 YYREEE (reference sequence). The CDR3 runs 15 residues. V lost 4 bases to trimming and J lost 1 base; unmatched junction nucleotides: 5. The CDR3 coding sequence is TGTGCCAGCAGCCCGGAACAGGGGGCCCAAGAGACCCAGTACTTC. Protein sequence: CASSPEQGAQETQYF. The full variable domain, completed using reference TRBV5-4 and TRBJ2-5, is ETGVTQSPTHLIKTRGQQVTLRCSSQSGHNTVSWYQQALGQGPQFIFQYYREEENGRGNFPPRFSGLQFPNYSSELNVNALELDDSALYLCASSPEQGAQETQYFGPGTRLLVL.

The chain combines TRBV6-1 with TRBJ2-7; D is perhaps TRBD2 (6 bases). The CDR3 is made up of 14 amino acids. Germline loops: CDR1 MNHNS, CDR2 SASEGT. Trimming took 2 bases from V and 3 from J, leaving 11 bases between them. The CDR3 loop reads CASSEPTDYYEQYF. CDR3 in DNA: TGTGCCAGCAGTGAACCGACGGACTACTACGAGCAGTACTTC.

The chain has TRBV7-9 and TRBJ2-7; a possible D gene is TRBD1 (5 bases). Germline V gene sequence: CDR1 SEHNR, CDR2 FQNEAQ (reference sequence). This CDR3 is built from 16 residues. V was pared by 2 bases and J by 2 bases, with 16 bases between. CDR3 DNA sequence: TGTGCCAGCAGCTTATTTTTGGGGCAGACAACCTACGAGCAGTACTTC. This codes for CASSLFLGQTTYEQYF.

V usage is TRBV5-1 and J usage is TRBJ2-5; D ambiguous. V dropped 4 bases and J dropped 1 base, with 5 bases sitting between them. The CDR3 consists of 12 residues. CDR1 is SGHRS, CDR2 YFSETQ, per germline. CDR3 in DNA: TGCGCCAGCAGCACATTCCAAGAGACCCAGTACTTC. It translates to CASSTFQETQYF.